Shown below are 6 T cell receptor beta chains from a single sample sequenced in a study of cytomegalovirus exposure and HLA in healthy donors. Primers for the PCR totalled 60 Vbeta and 13 Jbeta. The protocol was immunoSEQ multiplex PCR, while the TCRdb copy is restricted to in-frame clones and leaves out a portion. The sample comprises over 200,000 clones, 75% to 85% of which are singletons, and less than 3.5% rests with the top ten. The sequenced sample was PBMCs. Receptors were obtained from a woman aged 55-69 years in good health and CMV-seropositive.

The V gene is TRBV5-5, the J gene TRBJ1-3; D perhaps matches TRBD1 (6 bases). Trimming took 0 bases from V and 0 from J, leaving 19 bases between them. CDR1 SGHKS and CDR2 YYEKEE come from the germline V gene (reference sequence). The CDR3 sequence is 19 residues long. DNA for the CDR3: TGTGCCAGCAGCTTGGGGAGGACAGATCCACTATACTCTGGAAACACCATATATTTT. The encoded protein is CASSLGRTDPLYSGNTIYF. Supplemented by reference TRBV5-5 and TRBJ1-3, the full variable domain reads DAGVTQSPTHLIKTRGQQVTLRCSPISGHKSVSWYQQVLGQGPQFIFQYYEKEERGRGNFPDRFSARQFPNYSSELNVNALLLGDSALYLCASSLGRTDPLYSGNTIYFGEGSWLTVV.

V gene TRBV11-2 combines with J gene TRBJ2-1; perhaps TRBD2 as D (5 bases). The V gene lost 2 bases and the J gene lost 5 bases, with 19 bases spanning the gap. The CDR3 runs to 17 residues. Germline CDR1 and CDR2: SGHAT and FQNNGV. DNA of the CDR3: TGTGCCAGCAGCTTACTGGGCCAAAGGAGGTGGGACAATGAGCAGTTCTTC. The encoded protein is CASSLLGQRRWDNEQFF.

The chain uses TRBV7-9 and TRBJ1-4; unclear D gene. The CDR3 runs 15 residues. Germline assignment: CDR1 SEHNR and CDR2 FQNEAQ (reference sequence). V dropped 2 bases and J dropped 3 bases, with 10 bases sitting between them. The CDR3 DNA follows: TGTGCCAGCAGCTTACGGACGGGATCTAATGAAAAACTGTTTTTT. Its translation: CASSLRTGSNEKLFF.

This clone was seen just once. The V call is TRBV18, the J call TRBJ1-5, with a weak D call TRBD1 (5 bases). Germline-derived CDR1 and CDR2 are KGHSH and LQKENI. The CDR3 consists of 16 residues. Trimming removed 0 bases from V and 5 bases from J, with 14 bases in between. CDR3 sequence (DNA): TGTGCCAGCTCACCACCGGGTAGGGGCATTCATCAGCCCCAGCATTTT. It translates to CASSPPGRGIHQPQHF.

The chain uses TRBV7-8 and TRBJ1-4, with TRBD1 matching over 9 bases. Germline V gene lookup returns CDR1 SGHVS and CDR2 FQNEAQ. V dropped 5 bases and J dropped 8; count of bases not matched to a gene: 15. This CDR3 is 17 amino acids long. CDR3 sequence reads: CASSKYIGTGTEEKLFF. CDR3 nucleotide sequence: TGTGCCAGCAGCAAGTACATAGGGACAGGGACGGAAGAAAAACTGTTTTTT.

The V and J genes are TRBV28 and TRBJ2-7; 9 bases agree with TRBD1. The CDR3 runs 14 residues. The V gene's germline CDR1 is MDHEN and CDR2 SYDVKM. J lost 4 bases, V lost 6 bases, and 7 bases had no gene match. The CDR3 spells CASRPGTGFYEQYF. The CDR3 nucleotides are TGTGCCAGCAGACCCGGGACAGGGTTTTACGAGCAGTACTTC.